Detailed here is one TCR beta chain. Its antigen is not identified. This sample was taken from a study of vaccination effects on CD4 cells after COVID-19. Profiling relied on immunoSEQ multiplex PCR, and the TCRdb table lists in-frame clones only, not all of them. Altogether about 24,000 clones are present, under 80% being singletons, with the ten largest covering around 25%. V gave up 10 bases and J gave up 7 bases, with 16 bases separating them. The CDR3 totals 13 residues. Before any sequencing was done, the ViraFEST assay used viral peptide pools to expand antigen-specific CD4+ T cells. Once cultured for 10 days, the cells underwent separation to obtain CD4+ T cells. Each person got two doses of an mRNA SARS-CoV-2 vaccine, BNT162b2 or mRNA-1273.

The source is a human donor who received a COVID-19 vaccine. This sequence joins TRBV12-3 or TRBV12-4 and TRBJ1-4; D perhaps matches TRBD1 (5 bases). The sequencing used CD4+ T cells from PBMCs cultured with HCoV-NL63 spike peptides, collected after COVID-19 vaccination. Here the CDR3 reads CATTRGGSEKLFF. For the CDR3, the DNA is TGTGCCACCACCCGGGGGGGAAGTGAAAAACTGTTTTTT.